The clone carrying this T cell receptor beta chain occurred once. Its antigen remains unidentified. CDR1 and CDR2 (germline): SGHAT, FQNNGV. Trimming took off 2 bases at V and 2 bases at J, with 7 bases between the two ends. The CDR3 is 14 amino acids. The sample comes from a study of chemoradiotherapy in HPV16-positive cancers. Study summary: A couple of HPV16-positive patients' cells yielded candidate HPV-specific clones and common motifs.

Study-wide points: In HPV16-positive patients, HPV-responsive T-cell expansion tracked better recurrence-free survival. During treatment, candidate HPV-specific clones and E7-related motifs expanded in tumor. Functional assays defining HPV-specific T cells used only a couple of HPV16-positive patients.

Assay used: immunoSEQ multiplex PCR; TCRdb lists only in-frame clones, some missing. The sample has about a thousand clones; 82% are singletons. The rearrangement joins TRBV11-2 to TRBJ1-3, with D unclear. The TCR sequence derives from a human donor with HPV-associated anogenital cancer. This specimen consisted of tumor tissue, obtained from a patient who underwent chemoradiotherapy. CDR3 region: CASSLQATGNTIYF. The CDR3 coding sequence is TGTGCCAGCAGCTTACAGGCTACTGGAAACACCATATATTTT.